This is a list of T cell receptor beta chains from one sample in a study of blood T cells in healthy people across ages. TCRdb redid the calling of the 5' RACE reads with MiXCR, one entry per CDR3 protein. This table holds 700,000 to 850,000 distinct CDR3 sequences, roughly 34% found once. The sample comprised blood. These receptors originate from a man between 18 and 35 years old in good health. Both conserved end residues are part of each CDR3. A D gene is named only where the DNA matches it firmly. Not all rows give a size; the values are once, few, many and, for expanded clones, a class.

clone size,V gene,J gene,D gene,CDR3 DNA,CDR3 protein
.,TRBV20-1,TRBJ2-3,TRBD2,TGCAGTGCTAGCCTGAATCCGGGACTAGCGGGAGGATTTGATACGCAGTATTTT,CSASLNPGLAGGFDTQYF
few,TRBV7-6,TRBJ2-2,.,TGTGCCAGCAGCCCCAGCATCCAGACAGTAACCGGGGAGCTGTTTTTT,CASSPSIQTVTGELFF
.,TRBV3-1,TRBJ2-3,.,TGTGCCAGCAGCCGGGGCGTTCTTGGAGATACGCAGTATTTT,CASSRGVLGDTQYF
.,TRBV7-9,TRBJ1-4,.,TGTGCCAGCAGCTTACTACAGGGAAACGGAAAACTGTTTTTT,CASSLLQGNGKLFF
few,TRBV9,TRBJ2-7,.,TGTGCCAGCAGCAGCCGGGACACAGGGTTCGGGAATGAGCAGTACTTC,CASSSRDTGFGNEQYF
.,TRBV29-1,TRBJ2-7,.,TGCAGCGTTGGGAAACAGGGTGCAGCCTACGAGCAGTACTTC,CSVGKQGAAYEQYF
few,TRBV12-3/TRBV12-4,TRBJ1-1,.,TGTGCCAGCAGTTTATGGGGGTCTAGGAACACTGAAGCTTTCTTT,CASSLWGSRNTEAFF
few,TRBV4-3,TRBJ1-1,TRBD1,TGCGCCAGCAGCCAAAGGGACAGCTCGAACACTATGAACACTGAAGCTTTCTTT,CASSQRDSSNTMNTEAFF
once,TRBV15,TRBJ2-5,.,TGTGCCACCAGCAGAGATGGATTGGGGGAGCGGTACTTC,CATSRDGLGERYF
few,TRBV12-3/TRBV12-4,TRBJ2-5,TRBD1,TGTGCCAGCAGCCGTGTGGGACAGGGGTCAGAGACCCAGTACTTC,CASSRVGQGSETQYF
few,TRBV7-3,TRBJ2-2,.,TGTGCCACCCGCGACATACCGAACACCGGGGAGCTGTTTTTT,CATRDIPNTGELFF
many,TRBV25-1,TRBJ2-5,.,TGTGCCAGCAGTGAATATTGGGGATTCGAGACCCAGTACTTC,CASSEYWGFETQYF
few,TRBV20-1,TRBJ2-3,.,TGCAGTGCTAGGCAGTATGCTAGCACAGATACGCAGTATTTT,CSARQYASTDTQYF
many,TRBV12-3/TRBV12-4,TRBJ2-5,TRBD2,TGTGCCAGCAGTCAGGGACTAGCGGCGTCCTGGCTGCAGTACTTC,CASSQGLAASWLQYF
.,TRBV24-1,TRBJ2-6,.,TGTGCCACCAGTGACACTGCAATCAGTACTGGGGCCAACGTCCTGACTTTC,CATSDTAISTGANVLTF
many,TRBV12-3/TRBV12-4,TRBJ1-1,TRBD1,TGTGCCAGCAGCGACAGGGTCGCTGAAGCTTTCTTT,CASSDRVAEAFF
.,TRBV4-1,TRBJ2-1,.,TGCGCCAGCAGCCAAGAAGGCCCCACCACGGTCGATGAGCAGTTCTTC,CASSQEGPTTVDEQFF
.,TRBV12-3/TRBV12-4,TRBJ2-6,.,TGTGCCAGCAGTTGGAGCGAGGGCGCTGGGGCCAACGTCCTGACTTTC,CASSWSEGAGANVLTF
.,TRBV6-6,TRBJ2-1,TRBD1,TGTGCCAGCAGTTACTCGGACAGGAACCAAGAGACCCAGTTCTTC,CASSYSDRNQETQFF
.,TRBV6-5,TRBJ1-1,TRBD1,TGTGCCAGCAGGGAAGGGACAGAGGACACTGAAGCTTTCTTT,CASREGTEDTEAFF
.,TRBV7-3,TRBJ2-3,TRBD2,TGTGCCAGCAGCTGGGTAGCGGGGGACACAGATACGCAGTATTTT,CASSWVAGDTDTQYF
.,TRBV7-2,TRBJ1-1,TRBD1,TGTGCCAGCAGCCCCGGACAGGCACCGTCTGGGGCTTTCTTT,CASSPGQAPSGAFF
many,TRBV7-9,TRBJ1-2,.,TGTGCCAGCAGCCCCACACCGACAGTCTATGGCTACACCTTC,CASSPTPTVYGYTF
.,TRBV2,TRBJ1-2,.,TGTGCCAGCATTGCACCCCGCGGCTACATCTTC,CASIAPRGYIF
.,TRBV4-2,TRBJ2-1,TRBD2,TGTGCCAGCAGCCAAGATCCGGGACTAGCGTATGAGCAGTTCTTC,CASSQDPGLAYEQFF
.,TRBV4-2,TRBJ2-3,.,TGTGCCAGCAGCCAGACGCCCGGGGACACAGATACGCAGTATTTT,CASSQTPGDTDTQYF
.,TRBV7-9,TRBJ2-5,.,TGTGCCAGCAGCTCAATGATCCCACCTGGCACTGAGGAGACCCAGTACTTC,CASSSMIPPGTEETQYF
many,TRBV12-3/TRBV12-4,TRBJ2-7,.,TGTGCCAGCAGCGGACAGTCCTACGAGCAGTACTTC,CASSGQSYEQYF
.,TRBV7-9,TRBJ2-5,TRBD1,TGTGCCAGCAGCCTCGGACAGGGGTTCGGCCTTCGGCAAGAGACCCAGTACTTC,CASSLGQGFGLRQETQYF
.,TRBV5-1,TRBJ2-5,.,TGCGCCGGCAGCTTGGGTTCCTCGGGAGAGACCCAGTACTTC,CAGSLGSSGETQYF
.,TRBV6-5,TRBJ1-1,.,TGTGCCAGCAGCCCCGTATATACGAACACTGAAGCTTTCTTT,CASSPVYTNTEAFF
.,TRBV7-3,TRBJ2-7,.,TGTGCCAGCAGCCCCTCTAGCGACTCCTACAATGAGCAGTACTTC,CASSPSSDSYNEQYF
.,TRBV11-2,TRBJ2-1,.,TGTGCCAGCAGCTCGAGGGGGAGCGGGTTCTACAATGAGCAGTTCTTC,CASSSRGSGFYNEQFF
.,TRBV5-1,TRBJ2-3,TRBD2,TGCGCCAGCAGCCCATCACTTAGCGGGGGGAGCACAGATACGCAGTATTTT,CASSPSLSGGSTDTQYF
.,TRBV24-1,TRBJ2-3,.,TGTGCCACCAGTGGTCGCCGGGCGAAGGATACGCAGTATTTT,CATSGRRAKDTQYF
few,TRBV20-1,TRBJ2-2,TRBD2,TGCAGTCTCCTAGCGGGGGGGAGCACCGGGGAGCTGTTTTTT,CSLLAGGSTGELFF
.,TRBV27,TRBJ2-3,TRBD2,TGTGCCTGTGGGGGGGACCGCACAGATACGCAGTATTTT,CACGGDRTDTQYF
few,TRBV30,TRBJ2-7,.,TGTGCCTGGAGTGACAGGAACTCCTACGAGCAGTACTTC,CAWSDRNSYEQYF
.,TRBV15,TRBJ1-5,.,TGTGCCACCAGCAGAGAACAGGACAATCAGCCCCAGCATTTT,CATSREQDNQPQHF
.,TRBV7-3,TRBJ2-3,TRBD1,TGTGCCAGCAGCTCGGACAGGGTCACAGATACGCAGTATTTT,CASSSDRVTDTQYF
many,TRBV10-3,TRBJ2-3,.,TGTGCCATCAGTGAAGGGGACTCATCCACAGATACGCAGTATTTT,CAISEGDSSTDTQYF
.,TRBV29-1,TRBJ2-5,.,TGCAGCGTTGAAGAAGGGAGTCGAGAGACCCAGTACTTC,CSVEEGSRETQYF
.,TRBV12-3/TRBV12-4,TRBJ2-7,TRBD1,TGTGCCAGCAGCCTGGGACAGGCTATTGAGCAGTACTTC,CASSLGQAIEQYF
.,TRBV6-5,TRBJ1-1,.,TGTGCCAGCAGGAAGGGTTTTGGCACTGAAGCTTTCTTT,CASRKGFGTEAFF
.,TRBV2,TRBJ2-3,.,TGTGCCAGCAGCCCAGGCCTCGGTCGCACAGATACGCAGTATTTT,CASSPGLGRTDTQYF
many,TRBV4-1,TRBJ2-5,TRBD1,TGCGCCAGCAGCCAAGGACAGGGTGAGGAGACCCAGTACTTC,CASSQGQGEETQYF
.,TRBV5-5,TRBJ2-3,TRBD1,TGTGCCAGCAGCCACAACAGGGGCCACACAGATACGCAGTATTTT,CASSHNRGHTDTQYF
.,TRBV14,TRBJ1-2,TRBD1,TGTGCCAGCAGCCAAGGGAGGGGGCAAGACTATGGCTACACCTTC,CASSQGRGQDYGYTF
.,TRBV12-3/TRBV12-4,TRBJ2-7,.,TGTGCCAGCAGCCCCGGGACTTTCGAGCAGTACTTC,CASSPGTFEQYF
many,TRBV20-1,TRBJ2-5,.,TGCAGTGCTAGAAGGGGGTACCAAGAGACCCAGTACTTC,CSARRGYQETQYF
many,TRBV12-3/TRBV12-4,TRBJ2-3,TRBD2,TGTGCCAGCATAAAAGCCGGGACTAGCGACACAGATACGCAGTATTTT,CASIKAGTSDTDTQYF
.,TRBV6-1,TRBJ2-7,.,TGTGCCAGCAGTGAAGCGGGGGCCATCTCCTACGAGCAGTACTTC,CASSEAGAISYEQYF